This is a list of T cell receptor beta chains from one sample in a study of T-cell reconstitution after alpha-beta-depleted transplantation in children. TCRdb reanalysed the PCR reads using MiXCR and keeps one entry per CDR3 protein. In the table there are 250,000 to 400,000 distinct CDR3 sequences, approximately 20% of which are singletons. Sequenced here: PBMCs, mostly from graft donor cells, sampled 180 days after TCRalphabeta/CD19-depleted stem cell transplant. The source of these receptors is a male patient younger than 18 who had a stem cell transplant for acute lymphoblastic leukemia, so the T cells may come from the graft donor. Both conserved end residues are part of each CDR3. A D gene is named only where the DNA matches it firmly. Size values are once, few and many counts, or a class for expanded clones, and some rows have none.

>TRBV5-1|.|TRBD1|TRBJ2-7
TGCGCCAGCAGCTTACAGGGGATCTCCTACGAGCAGTACTTC
CASSLQGISYEQYF
>TRBV6-5|few|.|TRBJ1-2
TGTGCCAGCAGTTACTCCTTCGAGGGGGGTAGCTACACCTTC
CASSYSFEGGSYTF
>TRBV7-9|few|.|TRBJ1-1
TGTGCCAGCAGCGCCTTTCTGTCTGAAGCTTTCTTT
CASSAFLSEAFF
>TRBV12-3/TRBV12-4|many|.|TRBJ2-2
TGTGCCAGCAGACGGGACTCCTACACCGGGGAGCTGTTTTTT
CASRRDSYTGELFF
>TRBV15|.|TRBD2|TRBJ2-1
TGTGCCACCAGCCCTTGGGACGGAGAAAGGTCTAGCGGGGGGCTCTTC
CATSPWDGERSSGGLF
>TRBV5-1|.|.|TRBJ2-7
TGCGCCAGCAGCTTGATGGGTCACGAGCAGTACTTC
CASSLMGHEQYF
>TRBV5-1|.|.|TRBJ2-6
TGCGCCAGCAGTTGGGACTTCTCTGGGGCCAACGTCCTGACTTTC
CASSWDFSGANVLTF
>TRBV27|few|.|TRBJ2-1
TGTGCCAGCAGTCCTACAGGGTATGAGCAGTTCTTC
CASSPTGYEQFF
>TRBV7-9|few|.|TRBJ2-5
TGTGCCAGCAGCCGTTCCGGGGCCCATCAAGAGACCCAGTACTTC
CASSRSGAHQETQYF
>TRBV5-1|.|.|TRBJ2-7
TGCGCCAGCAGAGGGGCGGGATGGAACGAGCAGTACTTC
CASRGAGWNEQYF
>TRBV12-3/TRBV12-4|.|.|TRBJ1-1
TGTGCCAGCGAACCGCACCGTTCGAACACTGAAGCTTTCTTT
CASEPHRSNTEAFF
>TRBV4-2|.|TRBD1|TRBJ1-4
TGTGCCAGCAGCCCCAGACAGGGGACTAATGAAAAACTGTTTTTT
CASSPRQGTNEKLFF
>TRBV12-3/TRBV12-4|.|.|TRBJ2-7
TGTGCCAGCAGTTTCTACCAGGGTACCTACGAGCAGTACTTC
CASSFYQGTYEQYF
>TRBV7-9|.|.|TRBJ2-7
TGTGCCAGCACCCTTTATACGAGCGAGCAGTACTTC
CASTLYTSEQYF
>TRBV4-1|few|.|TRBJ1-1
TGCGCCAGCAGCCAAGTCGAAGACCGGGGAGCTTTCTTT
CASSQVEDRGAFF
>TRBV7-2|.|.|TRBJ2-3
TGTTCCAGCAGCTTCCCCAGCGGGACAGATACGCAGTATTTT
CSSSFPSGTDTQYF
>TRBV28|.|TRBD2|TRBJ2-1
TGTGCCAGCAGGACTAGCGGGAGTCAAGGGGCCTACAATGAGCAGTTCTTC
CASRTSGSQGAYNEQFF
>TRBV20-1|.|.|TRBJ1-6
TGCAGTGCTAGGCGGCAGGGCGACTACCCCCTCCACTTT
CSARRQGDYPLHF
>TRBV6-1|.|.|TRBJ2-2
TGTGCCAGCAGTCTCCAGGTGGAATCCGGGGAGCTGTTTTTT
CASSLQVESGELFF
>TRBV9|.|.|TRBJ2-4
TGTGCCAGCAGCGGCGGAAACATTCAGTACTTC
CASSGGNIQYF
>TRBV20-1|many|TRBD1|TRBJ2-7
TGCAGTGCTACGACAGGGGTCGAGCAGTACTTC
CSATTGVEQYF
>TRBV5-6|few|.|TRBJ2-3
TGTGCCAGCAGCTTCTCTATTCCCGGGACGCAGTATTTT
CASSFSIPGTQYF
>TRBV7-9|large|.|TRBJ1-3
TGTGCCAGCAGCTTAGGGGCAGGGGCAGGCGGAAACACCATATATTTT
CASSLGAGAGGNTIYF
>TRBV5-1|.|.|TRBJ2-5
TGCGCCAGCAGCTTGGGTGGACTTCCACAAGAGACCCAGTACTTC
CASSLGGLPQETQYF
>TRBV25-1|.|.|TRBJ2-3
TGTGCCAGCAGTGAATTAATGAGGGGTTCCACAGATACGCAGTATTTT
CASSELMRGSTDTQYF
>TRBV6-1|.|TRBD2|TRBJ2-7
TGTGCCAGCAGCCTGGGTAGCGGGAGGACTAACTACGAGCAGTACTTC
CASSLGSGRTNYEQYF